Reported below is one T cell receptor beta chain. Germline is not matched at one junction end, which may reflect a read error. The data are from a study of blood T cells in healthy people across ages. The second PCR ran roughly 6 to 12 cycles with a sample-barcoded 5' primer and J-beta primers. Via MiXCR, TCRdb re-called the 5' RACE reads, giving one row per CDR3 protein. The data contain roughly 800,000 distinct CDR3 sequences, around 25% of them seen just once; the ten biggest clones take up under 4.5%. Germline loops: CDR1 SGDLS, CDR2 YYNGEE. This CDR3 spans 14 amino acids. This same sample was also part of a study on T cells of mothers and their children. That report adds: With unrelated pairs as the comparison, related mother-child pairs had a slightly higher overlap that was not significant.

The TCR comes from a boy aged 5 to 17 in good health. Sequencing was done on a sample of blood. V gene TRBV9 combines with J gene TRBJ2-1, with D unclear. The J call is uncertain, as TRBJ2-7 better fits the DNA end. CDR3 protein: CAISVALGSYEQYF. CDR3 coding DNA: TGTGCCATCAGCGTAGCTCTGGGGTCCTACGAGCAGTACTTC.